This TCR beta chain originates from a study of blood T cell repertoires in COVID-19. Trimming shortened V by 1 base and J by 0 bases, and 12 bases separated the two germline ends. Germline V gives CDR1 KGHSY, CDR2 FQNENV. CDR3 length: 17 amino acids. Profiling relied on immunoSEQ multiplex PCR, and the TCRdb table lists in-frame clones only, not all of them. The data contain more than 85,000 clones, roughly 90% of them singletons. The receptor was derived from a man aged 60 to 69 with acute or convalescent COVID-19. The source material was peripheral blood. The gene calls are TRBV16 and TRBJ1-4, with D unclear. The CDR3 sequence is CASSQLLQNATNEKLFF. DNA of the CDR3: TGTGCCAGCAGCCAATTGTTACAGAACGCAACTAATGAAAAACTGTTTTTT. Looking up the rest from reference TRBV16 and TRBJ1-4 gives the full variable domain: GEEVAQTPKHLVRGEGQKAKLYCAPIKGHSYVFWYQQVLKNEFKFLISFQNENVFDETGMPKERFSAKCLPNSPCSLEIQATKLEDSAVYFCASSQLLQNATNEKLFFGSGTQLSVL.